In its sample, the clone carrying this TCR beta chain was seen many times. Antigen specificity is unknown. This sample stems from a study of regulatory T cells in long-lasting Graves disease. This CDR3 contains 14 residues. Between the trimmed V and J ends, which lost 5 bases and 4 bases, there was a span of 11 bases. The germline V gene has CDR1 MNHEY and CDR2 SMNVEV (reference sequence). Arm-PCR of CDR3 regions and iRepertoire HTBI primers were the basis on which TCR beta libraries were built. Via MiXCR, TCRdb re-called the multiplex PCR reads, giving one row per CDR3 protein. Among 350,000 to 400,000 distinct CDR3 sequences listed, less than 20% were seen once. Study results and limitations: Persistent Graves' patients had lower TCR diversity than newly diagnosed ones. Favoring TRBV28, TRBJ1-2 and TRBJ2-5 was a feature seen in persistent disease.

Regarding time point: newly diagnosed GD, antithyroid drugs for less than 3 months. The TCR library was made from RNA extracted from PBMCs. It was an endocrinology department in Xi'an, China, that provided the patients. EDTA tubes received approximately 9 milliliters of drawn peripheral blood. This chain connects TRBV27 to TRBJ1-4, with D possibly being TRBD1 (6 bases). Sequencing used peripheral blood mononuclear cells (PBMCs), obtained at new diagnosis, from a patient treated with antithyroid drugs. The sequence came from a female donor with Graves disease. CDR3 nucleotides: TGTGCCAGCAGTCAACAGGGTCGTAATGAAAAACTGTTTTTT. Encoded protein: CASSQQGRNEKLFF.